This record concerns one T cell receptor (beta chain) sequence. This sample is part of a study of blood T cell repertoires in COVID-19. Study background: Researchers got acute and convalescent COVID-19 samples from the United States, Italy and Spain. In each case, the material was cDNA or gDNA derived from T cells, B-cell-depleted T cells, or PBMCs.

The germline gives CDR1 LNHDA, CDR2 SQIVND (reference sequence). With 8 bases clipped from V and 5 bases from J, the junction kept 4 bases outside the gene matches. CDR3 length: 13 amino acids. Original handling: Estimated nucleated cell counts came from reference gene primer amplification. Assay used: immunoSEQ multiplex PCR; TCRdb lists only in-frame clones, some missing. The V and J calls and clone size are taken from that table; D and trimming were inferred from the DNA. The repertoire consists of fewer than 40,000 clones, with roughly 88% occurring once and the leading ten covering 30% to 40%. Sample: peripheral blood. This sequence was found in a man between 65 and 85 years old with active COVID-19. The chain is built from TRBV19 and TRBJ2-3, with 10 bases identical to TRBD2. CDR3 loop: CASAGTSVDTQYF. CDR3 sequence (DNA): TGTGCCAGTGCCGGGACTAGCGTAGATACGCAGTATTTT.